This T cell receptor (beta chain) originates from a study of blood T cell repertoires in COVID-19. Across the study: COVID-19 samples, acute and convalescent, were from the United States, Italy and Spain. The cDNA or gDNA used as material had been derived from T cells, B-cell-depleted T cells, or PBMCs.

The germline V gene encodes CDR1 SGHAT and CDR2 FQNNGV. This CDR3 contains 15 residues. V was clipped by 0 bases and J by 4 bases, with 11 bases between them. Per the authors' pipeline: Cell counts per sample came from amplifying reference gene primers. Here immunoSEQ multiplex PCR was the method, and the copy in TCRdb shows in-frame clones only, minus some. That table furnishes V, J and clone size, whereas the DNA furnished D and trimming. Counted here are 88,000 or so clones, roughly 90% occurring once; the ten biggest clones make up approximately 6.8%. This clone came up a few times. The sequenced sample consisted of peripheral blood. The sequence derives from a man aged 55 to 70 with acute or convalescent COVID-19. The V gene is TRBV11-2, the J gene TRBJ2-3; D perhaps matches TRBD2 (7 bases). The CDR3 DNA follows: TGTGCCAGCAGCTTAGACCCCGGGGGGCCAGATACGCAGTATTTT. Translation: CASSLDPGGPDTQYF.